One and the same sample provided the 26 T cell receptor beta chains below, sequenced in a study of blood T cells in healthy people across ages. Primed by a sample-barcoded 5' primer and a J-beta primer mix, a second PCR proceeded for about 6 to 12 cycles. TCRdb re-analysed the 5' RACE reads in MiXCR, keeping a single row per CDR3 protein. The table includes 1 million or so distinct CDR3 sequences, 20% to 25% detected once. These data were also reused for a study on T cells of mothers and their children.

Material: blood. These TCRs come from a girl under 10 years old in good health.

This clonotype appeared many times. V is TRBV5-1 and J is TRBJ2-7; D is perhaps TRBD2 (5 bases). This CDR3 region has 13 residues. The germline V gene has CDR1 SGHRS and CDR2 YFSETQ. V was trimmed by 5 bases and J by 5 bases, leaving 14 bases between them. CDR3: CASSSAIAHEQYF. In DNA form, the CDR3 reads TGCGCCAGCAGTAGCGCCATAGCCCACGAGCAGTACTTC.

This chain's CDR3 is CASSQGGQGGGSPLHF. The DNA of the CDR3 is TGTGCCAGCAGCCAGGGGGGCCAGGGCGGTGGATCACCCCTCCACTTT. The V call is TRBV7-8, the J call TRBJ1-6; TRBD1 agrees at 7 bases. V lost 5 bases and J lost 10; bases outside the gene matches: 14. Looked up from germline, CDR1 is SGHVS and CDR2 is FQNEAQ. CDR3 size: 16 residues.

The chain uses TRBV20-1 and TRBJ1-4; the D is unclear. Germline CDR1 reads DFQATT; CDR2 reads SNEGSKA (reference sequence). The V and J ends lost 0 bases and 4 bases respectively, with 12 bases between them. CDR3 length equals 15 residues. The CDR3 protein is CSARDPGNGNEKLFF. The CDR3 DNA is TGCAGTGCTAGAGATCCCGGGAACGGTAATGAAAAACTGTTTTTT.

This clonotype was seen more than once but under ten times. V and J are TRBV20-1 and TRBJ1-2; D not resolved. Germline CDR1 is DFQATT and CDR2 is SNEGSKA (reference sequence). The CDR3 extends over 13 amino acids. V was cut by 5 bases and J by 7 bases, with 17 bases left in between. The CDR3 nucleotides read TGCAGTGCTCCCTCCGGCCGCTTCGGTGGCTACACCTTC. Its translation: CSAPSGRFGGYTF.

The chain employs TRBV28 and TRBJ2-5, with TRBD2 matching over 9 bases. Losses at the gene ends were 7 bases for V and 4 bases for J; bases not matched to a gene: 10. From germline, CDR1 is MDHEN and CDR2 SYDVKM. The CDR3 length is 15 residues. CDR3 nucleotide sequence: TGTGCCAGCACCCACCACGGGACTAGCAGAGAGACCCAGTACTTC. Its protein product is CASTHHGTSRETQYF.

This clonotype has only a few counts. The chain is built from TRBV12-3 or TRBV12-4 and TRBJ2-7; D remains unclear. This CDR3 has 15 residues. The V end was cut by 1 base, the J end by 2 bases, with 12 bases between. CDR3 loop: CASSLGYGRTYEQYF. DNA for the CDR3: TGTGCCAGCAGTTTAGGTTACGGGCGCACCTACGAGCAGTACTTC.

In this sample, this clonotype turned up a few times. This chain uses TRBV7-9 with TRBJ2-4, with D perhaps matching TRBD1 or TRBD2 (5 bases each). The CDR3 totals 13 residues. The V gene lost 5 bases and the J gene lost 10 bases, with 15 bases spanning the gap. Germline loops: CDR1 SEHNR, CDR2 FQNEAQ (reference sequence). CDR3 DNA sequence: TGTGCCAGCAGCCCCCCTGGGACGTTAATTCAGTACTTC. Translating gives CASSPPGTLIQYF. The full variable domain, rest sourced from reference TRBV7-9 and TRBJ2-4, is DTGVSQNPRHKITKRGQNVTFRCDPISEHNRLYWYRQTLGQGPEFLTYFQNEAQLEKSRLLSDRFSAERPKGSFSTLEIQRTEQGDSAMYLCASSPPGTLIQYFGAGTRLSVL.

Here the CDR3 reads CSVVGNGYTF. In DNA, the CDR3 is TGCAGCGTTGTGGGTAATGGCTACACCTTC. The chain couples TRBV29-1 to TRBJ1-2; the D is unclear. CDR3 length equals 10 residues. CDR1 is SQVTM and CDR2 is ANQGSEA in the germline V gene. Trimming took 4 bases from V and 6 from J, leaving 6 bases between them.

The chain links TRBV6-2 or TRBV6-3 to TRBJ2-1; no firm D call. The CDR3 has 12 amino acids. The germline V gene has CDR1 MNHEY and CDR2 SVGEGT. Trimming shortened V by 5 bases and J by 5 bases, and 7 bases separated the two germline ends. CDR3 coding DNA: TGTGCCAGCAGTGGAAGGCACAATGAGCAGTTCTTC. It yields the protein CASSGRHNEQFF.

The CDR3 protein is CSVARQGLGEQFF. In nucleotides, the CDR3 is TGCAGCGTTGCCAGACAGGGATTAGGTGAGCAGTTCTTC. The chain links TRBV29-1 to TRBJ2-1; 7 bases are shared with TRBD1. Trimming removed 4 bases from V and 9 bases from J; junction bases left unmatched: 9. This CDR3 spans 13 amino acids. CDR1 and CDR2 from the germline V gene are SQVTM and ANQGSEA.

This clonotype was seen more than once but under ten times. The CDR3 loop reads CASSPPGREGLTNEQFF. CDR3 in DNA: TGTGCCAGCTCACCACCGGGGCGGGAGGGCCTTACGAACGAGCAGTTCTTC. The rearrangement links TRBV18 to TRBJ2-1; 9 positions match TRBD2. Trimming took 0 bases from V and 10 from J; bases not matched to a gene: 13. CDR3 size: 17 residues. Looked up from germline, CDR1 is KGHSH and CDR2 is LQKENI.

This clonotype has just a few counts. The J gene is TRBJ2-5, the V gene TRBV20-1; D might be TRBD1 or TRBD2, each matching 7 bases. The CDR3 consists of 12 residues. Germline assignment: CDR1 DFQATT and CDR2 SNEGSKA (reference sequence). Trimming took off 3 bases at V and 7 bases at J, with 12 bases between the two ends. The CDR3 coding sequence is TGCAGTGCTAGCCCAGGGGGGGGGACCCAGTACTTC. Its protein product is CSASPGGGTQYF.

This clonotype was counted only a few times. At one boundary the junction diverges from the germline segment, which might be a read error. This chain connects TRBV5-1 to TRBJ1-1; 7 bases agree with TRBD1. The germline V gene has CDR1 SGHRS and CDR2 YFSETQ. The CDR3 runs 15 residues. CDR3 residues: CASSYQQGMNTEAFF. The DNA for the CDR3 is TGCGCCAGCAGCTACCAACAGGGGATGAACACTGAAGCCTTCTTT.

The chain joins TRBV20-1 to TRBJ2-2, with 10 bases that match TRBD1. Germline CDR1 is DFQATT and CDR2 is SNEGSKA (reference sequence). The CDR3 consists of 13 residues. V lost 6 bases to trimming and J lost 6 bases; unmatched junction nucleotides: 4. CDR3 in DNA: TGCAGTGCCCAGGGACAGGGGCCCGGGGAGCTGTTTTTT. Residues: CSAQGQGPGELFF.

The chain links TRBV4-3 to TRBJ2-7, with a weak D call TRBD1 (6 bases). The CDR3 length is 17 residues. The V gene's germline CDR1 is LGHNA and CDR2 YSLEER. V lost 1 base and J lost 1, with 17 bases in between. The CDR3 DNA sequence: TGCGCCAGCAGCCAAGTGGTCGCAGGGGATAGTTCCTACGAGCAGTACTTC. Protein product: CASSQVVAGDSSYEQYF.

This chain uses TRBV12-3 or TRBV12-4 with TRBJ1-2, with D uncertain. This CDR3 region has 15 residues. V lost 6 bases, J lost 13 bases, and 27 bases lay in between. The CDR3 spells CASSPSVTPNYGLTF. CDR3 DNA: TGTGCCAGCAGCCCCTCGGTAACCCCTAACTATGGCCTCACCTTC.

The rearrangement joins TRBV7-3 to TRBJ1-1; unclear D gene. Germline values: CDR1 SGHTA, CDR2 FQGTGA. V lost 4 bases and J lost 6, with 21 bases in between. The CDR3 runs 16 residues. The CDR3 nucleotides read TGTGCCAGCAGCTATGCAGCGGGGAGATTAATTTCTGAAGCTTTCTTT. Translated: CASSYAAGRLISEAFF.

This clonotype was seen a handful of times. The V call is TRBV12-3 or TRBV12-4, the J call TRBJ2-3, with TRBD2 matching over 8 bases. The CDR3 is 14 amino acids. Unmatched junction bases numbered 4, after V lost 6 bases and J lost 2 bases. In DNA form, the CDR3 reads TGTGCCAGCAGCCCGGGAGGGCCCACAGATACGCAGTATTTT. Protein product: CASSPGGPTDTQYF.

This chain connects TRBV12-3 or TRBV12-4 to TRBJ2-7, with D tentatively TRBD2 (5 bases). The CDR3 runs 14 residues. Trimming removed 1 base at V and 5 bases at J, with 12 bases between. CDR3 DNA sequence: TGTGCCAGCAGTTTAGTAGCAACGGGGAACGAGCAGTACTTC. Its translation is CASSLVATGNEQYF.

This clonotype came up a few times. V gene TRBV9 combines with J gene TRBJ2-2; 12 bases map to TRBD2. With V trimmed by 4 bases and J by 3 bases, 16 bases remained unmatched. This CDR3 spans 20 amino acids. CDR1 is SGDLS, CDR2 YYNGEE, per germline. CDR3 protein: CASSTPLGTSGWYDTGELFF. CDR3 coding DNA: TGTGCCAGCAGCACCCCACTCGGGACTAGCGGGTGGTACGACACCGGGGAGCTGTTTTTT. Full variable domain (rest looked up from reference TRBV9 and TRBJ2-2): DSGVTQTPKHLITATGQRVTLRCSPRSGDLSVYWYQQSLDQGLQFLIQYYNGEERAKGNILERFSAQQFPDLHSELNLSSLELGDSALYFCASSTPLGTSGWYDTGELFFGEGSRLTVL.

This chain links TRBV28 with TRBJ2-7; no clear D. Trimming took 10 bases from V and 0 from J, leaving 13 bases between them. Germline values: CDR1 MDHEN, CDR2 SYDVKM. This CDR3 comprises 13 residues. DNA for the CDR3: TGTGCCACGTCGACACAAGTCTCCTACGAGCAGTACTTC. It specifies CATSTQVSYEQYF.

This clonotype showed up just a few times. The rearrangement joins TRBV3-1 to TRBJ2-5; 9 nucleotides match TRBD2. The assigned J gene may be wrong: the sequence end matches TRBJ2-7 better. The CDR3 runs to 17 residues. Germline CDR1 reads LGHDT; CDR2 reads YNNKEL (reference sequence). CDR3 region: CASSQEPSGASSYEQYF. CDR3 coding DNA: TGTGCCAGCAGCCAAGAGCCTAGCGGGGCCAGCTCCTACGAGCAGTACTTC.

In its sample, this clonotype was seen many times. The chain joins TRBV12-3 or TRBV12-4 to TRBJ2-4; TRBD2 aligns across 7 bases. CDR3 length equals 13 residues. J gave up 4 bases and V 8 bases, and 5 bases lay outside the gene matches. The CDR3 region is CASCSGGKNIQYF. In nucleotides, the CDR3 is TGTGCCAGCTGCTCCGGGGGGAAAAACATTCAGTACTTC.

The gene calls are TRBV20-1 and TRBJ2-1, with TRBD2 matching over 11 bases. Germline assignment: CDR1 DFQATT and CDR2 SNEGSKA (reference sequence). After removal of 4 bases from V and 0 bases from J, the junction contained 14 bases not matched to a gene. The CDR3 is made up of 19 amino acids. Written as DNA, the CDR3 is TGCAGTGCTAACCCGGGACTAGCGGTCATGGGCTACTCCTACAATGAGCAGTTCTTC. It translates to CSANPGLAVMGYSYNEQFF.

This clonotype was observed a few times. The chain links TRBV20-1 to TRBJ2-5; D remains ambiguous. V was shortened by 5 bases and J by 5 bases, with 9 bases between the two germline ends. Germline CDR1 DFQATT, CDR2 SNEGSKA (reference sequence). This CDR3 is built from 11 residues. The CDR3 protein is CSAGKEETQYF. For the CDR3, the DNA is TGCAGTGCTGGAAAAGAGGAGACCCAGTACTTC.

A note on this clonotype: At one boundary the junction diverges from the germline segment, which might be a read error. The J gene is TRBJ2-3, the V gene TRBV12-3 or TRBV12-4; a weak D match, TRBD1 (7 bases). CDR3 length: 16 residues. This CDR3 reads CASSALYPGGTDMQYF. The DNA of the CDR3 is TGTGCCAGCAGTGCCCTTTACCCTGGGGGGACAGATATGCAGTATTTT.